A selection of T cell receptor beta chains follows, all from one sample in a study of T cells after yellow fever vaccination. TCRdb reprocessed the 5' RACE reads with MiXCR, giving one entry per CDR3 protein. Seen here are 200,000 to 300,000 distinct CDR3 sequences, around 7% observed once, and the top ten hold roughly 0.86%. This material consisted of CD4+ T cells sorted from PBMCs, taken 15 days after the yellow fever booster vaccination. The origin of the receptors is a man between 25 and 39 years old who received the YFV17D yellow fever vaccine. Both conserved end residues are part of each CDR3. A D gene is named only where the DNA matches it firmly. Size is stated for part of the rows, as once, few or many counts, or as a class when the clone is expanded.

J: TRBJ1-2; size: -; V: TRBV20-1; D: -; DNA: TGCAGTGCCCTGAGTCCCAGGAACATTTTAAGGGCGGACACCTTC; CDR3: CSALSPRNILRADTF
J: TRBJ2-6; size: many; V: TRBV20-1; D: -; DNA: TGCAGTGCTAATACGGGGGCCGGGGCCAACGTCCTGACTTTC; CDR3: CSANTGAGANVLTF
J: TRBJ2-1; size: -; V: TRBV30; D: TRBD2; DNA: TGTGCCTGGAGTGTTCGGCTAGCGGGAGGACACAATGAGCAGTTCTTC; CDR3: CAWSVRLAGGHNEQFF
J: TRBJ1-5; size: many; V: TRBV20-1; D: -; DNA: TGCAGTGCTAGAGTTGGGGAGAGGCAGCCCCAGCATTTT; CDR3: CSARVGERQPQHF
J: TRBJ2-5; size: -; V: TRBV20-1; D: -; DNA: TGCAGTGCTAGGTCCGGGAGCGGGGAGACCCAGTACTTC; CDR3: CSARSGSGETQYF
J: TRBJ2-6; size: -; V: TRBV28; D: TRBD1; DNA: TGTGCCAGCAGTCCGCCGACAGGGTACTCTGGGACCAACGTCCTGACTTTC; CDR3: CASSPPTGYSGTNVLTF
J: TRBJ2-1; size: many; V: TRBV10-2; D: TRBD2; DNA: TGCGCCAGCAGAGCCCTGGGGAGCGGGAGTAGCAATGAGCAGTTCTTC; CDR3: CASRALGSGSSNEQFF
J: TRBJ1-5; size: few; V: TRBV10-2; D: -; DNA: TGCGCCAGCAGTTCGGACATCAATCAGCCCCAGCATTTT; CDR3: CASSSDINQPQHF
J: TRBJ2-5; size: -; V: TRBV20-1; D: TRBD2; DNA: TGCAGTGCTAGAGATAGATTGACTAGCGGGGGCCAAGAGACCCAGTACTTC; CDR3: CSARDRLTSGGQETQYF
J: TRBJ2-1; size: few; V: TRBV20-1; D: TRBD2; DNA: TGCAGTGCTAGCTTCGGGAGGGCCTACAATGAGCAGTTCTTC; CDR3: CSASFGRAYNEQFF
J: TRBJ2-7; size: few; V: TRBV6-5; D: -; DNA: TGTGCCAGCAGTTACGCCACTGAGACCAGGGGAACCTACGAGCAGTACTTC; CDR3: CASSYATETRGTYEQYF
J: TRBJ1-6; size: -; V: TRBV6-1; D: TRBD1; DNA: TGTGCCACCCGGACAGGGGATTATAATTCACCCCTCCACTTT; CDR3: CATRTGDYNSPLHF
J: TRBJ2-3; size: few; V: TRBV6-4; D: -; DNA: TGTGCCAGCAGTTTAAAGCGGGCAAGCACAGATACGCAGTATTTT; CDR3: CASSLKRASTDTQYF
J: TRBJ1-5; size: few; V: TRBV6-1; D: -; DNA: TGTGCCAGCAGAAGTGACGGTACAAATCAGCCCCAGCATTTT; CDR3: CASRSDGTNQPQHF
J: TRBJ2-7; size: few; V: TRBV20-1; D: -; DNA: TGCAGTGCTAGAGACCCCTCAATCTACGAGCAGTACTTC; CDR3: CSARDPSIYEQYF
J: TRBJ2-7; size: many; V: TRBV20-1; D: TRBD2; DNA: TGCAGTGCTATTCTGGGCGGGAGGTATTACGAGCAGTACTTC; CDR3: CSAILGGRYYEQYF
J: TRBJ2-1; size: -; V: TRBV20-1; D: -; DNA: TGCAGTGCTAGATCCCTAGCCTCCTACAATGAGCAGTTCTTC; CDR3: CSARSLASYNEQFF
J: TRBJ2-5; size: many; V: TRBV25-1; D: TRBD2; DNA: TGTGCCAGCAGTGAACTCGGGAGGGCCAACCAAGAGACCCAGTACTTC; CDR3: CASSELGRANQETQYF
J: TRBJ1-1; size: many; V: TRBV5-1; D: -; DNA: TGCGCCAGCAGCCCTGGCCTGGACACTGAAGCTTTCTTT; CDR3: CASSPGLDTEAFF
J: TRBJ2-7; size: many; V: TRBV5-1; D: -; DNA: TGCGCCAGCAGCGAGAGCGGAGACTACGAGCAGTACTTC; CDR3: CASSESGDYEQYF
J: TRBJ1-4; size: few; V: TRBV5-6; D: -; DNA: TGTGCCAGCAGCCGCTTGAGGAGTTATGGATCATCAAATGAAAAACTGTTTTTT; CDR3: CASSRLRSYGSSNEKLFF
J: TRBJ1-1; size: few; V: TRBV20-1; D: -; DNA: TGCAGTGCTAGAGCTACAGGGTCCGGCACTGAAGCTTTCTTT; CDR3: CSARATGSGTEAFF
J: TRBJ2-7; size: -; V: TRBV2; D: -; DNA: TGTGCCAGCACAGCGGACTCCTACGAGCAGTACTTC; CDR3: CASTADSYEQYF
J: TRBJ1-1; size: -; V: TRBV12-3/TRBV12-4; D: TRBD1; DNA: TGTGCCAGCAGTCAGCGGACGGGACAGCACACTGAAGCTTTCTTT; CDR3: CASSQRTGQHTEAFF
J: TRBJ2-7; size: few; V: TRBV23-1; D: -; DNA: TGCGCCAGCAGTCAATCTTACAGACGCTACGAGCAGTACTTC; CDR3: CASSQSYRRYEQYF
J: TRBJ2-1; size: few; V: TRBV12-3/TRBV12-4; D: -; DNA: TGTGCCAGCAGTTTCTCGTGGGCGAATGAGCAGTTCTTC; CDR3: CASSFSWANEQFF
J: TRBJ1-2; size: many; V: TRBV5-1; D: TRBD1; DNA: TGCGCCAGCAGCTTGGACAGGGGCTATGGCTACACCTTC; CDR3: CASSLDRGYGYTF
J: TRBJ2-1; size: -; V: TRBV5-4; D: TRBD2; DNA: TGTGCCAGCAGGTCCGGGACTAGCGGGAGGGGGGAGCAGTTCTTC; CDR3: CASRSGTSGRGEQFF
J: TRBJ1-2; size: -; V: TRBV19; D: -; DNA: TGTGCCAGTAGTGAGACAGGAAGAGTGGTTGGTGGCTACACCTTC; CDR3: CASSETGRVVGGYTF
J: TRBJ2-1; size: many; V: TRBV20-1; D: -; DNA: TGCAGTGCTAGTACGGGATGGGGGAATGAGCAGTTCTTC; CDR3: CSASTGWGNEQFF
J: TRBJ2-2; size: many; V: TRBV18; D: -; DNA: TGTGCCAGCTCACAAATCACCGGGACCGGGGAGCTGTTTTTT; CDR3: CASSQITGTGELFF
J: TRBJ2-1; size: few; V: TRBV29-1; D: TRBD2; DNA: TGCAGCGGAAGAGGCGGGAGGGCGAATGAGCAGTTCTTC; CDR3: CSGRGGRANEQFF
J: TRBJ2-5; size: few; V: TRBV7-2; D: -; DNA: TGTGCCGCCGGTGGCCGGAACCAAGAGACCCAGTACTTC; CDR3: CAAGGRNQETQYF
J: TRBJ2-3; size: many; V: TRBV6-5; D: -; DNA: TGTGCCAGCGCACGACGAGATACGCAGTATTTT; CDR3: CASARRDTQYF
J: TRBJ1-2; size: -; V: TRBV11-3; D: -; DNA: TGTGCCAGCAGCTGGGCCCGGGACTATGGCTACACCTTC; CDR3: CASSWARDYGYTF
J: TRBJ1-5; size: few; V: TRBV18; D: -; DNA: TGTGCCAGCTCACCCGGGCAGGCCACCCAGACCAGCAATCAGCCCCAGCATTTT; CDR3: CASSPGQATQTSNQPQHF
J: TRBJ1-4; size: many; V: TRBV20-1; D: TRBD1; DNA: TGCAGTGCTATTGGGTCAGGGGGTGAAAAACTGTTTTTT; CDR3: CSAIGSGGEKLFF
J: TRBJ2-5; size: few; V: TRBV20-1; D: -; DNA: TGCAGTGCTAGGGACTCTGAGACCCAGTACTTC; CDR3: CSARDSETQYF
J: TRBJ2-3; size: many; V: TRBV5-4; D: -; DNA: TGTGCCAGCAGTACTAGATCCGCCGGTACAGATACGCAGTATTTT; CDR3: CASSTRSAGTDTQYF
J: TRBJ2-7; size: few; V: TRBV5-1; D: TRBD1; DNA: TGCGCCAGCAGCAAGACAGGGGGCTACGAGCAGTACTTC; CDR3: CASSKTGGYEQYF
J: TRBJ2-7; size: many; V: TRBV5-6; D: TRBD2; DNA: TGTGCCAGCAGCGGGGGACTAGCGGTGAACTACGAGCAGTACTTC; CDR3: CASSGGLAVNYEQYF
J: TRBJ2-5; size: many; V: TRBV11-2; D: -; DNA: TGTGCCAGCAGCTTAGGATCGGGAAGGGGAGAGACCCAGTACTTC; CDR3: CASSLGSGRGETQYF
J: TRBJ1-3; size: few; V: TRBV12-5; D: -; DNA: TGTGCTAGTGCCGCCAGCAGCTCTGGAAACACCATATATTTT; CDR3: CASAASSSGNTIYF
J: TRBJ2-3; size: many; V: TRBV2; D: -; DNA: TGTGCCAGCAGTGATGGGCTAGCCCCCTGGACGCAGTATTTT; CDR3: CASSDGLAPWTQYF
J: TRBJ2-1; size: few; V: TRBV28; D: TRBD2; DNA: TGTGCCAGCAGTTTGGGCGGGAGTGTCCACAATGAGCAGTTCTTC; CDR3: CASSLGGSVHNEQFF
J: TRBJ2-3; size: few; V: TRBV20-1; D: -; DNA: TGCAGTGCTAGAGCGGTAGGCACAGATACGCAGTATTTT; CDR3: CSARAVGTDTQYF
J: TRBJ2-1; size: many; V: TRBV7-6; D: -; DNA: TGTGCCAGCAGCTTAGTGCGGGGCTCCTACAATGAGCAGTTCTTC; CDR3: CASSLVRGSYNEQFF
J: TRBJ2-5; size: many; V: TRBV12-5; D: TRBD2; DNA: TGTGCTAGTGGTTTGGGGATAGCGGGTCCCCTCGAAGAGACCCAGTACTTC; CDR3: CASGLGIAGPLEETQYF
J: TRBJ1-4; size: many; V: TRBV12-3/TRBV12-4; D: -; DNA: TGTGCCAGCAGTCCGGACCAGGAAGGTCGAAAACTGTTTTTT; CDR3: CASSPDQEGRKLFF
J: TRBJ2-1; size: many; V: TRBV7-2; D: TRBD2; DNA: TGTGCCAGCAGCTTAGCGGGTAGCGGGTCCTTCAATGAGCAGTTCTTC; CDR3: CASSLAGSGSFNEQFF
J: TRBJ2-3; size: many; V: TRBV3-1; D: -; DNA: TGTGCCAGCAGCCAGAGGACGGGGCTAGATACGCAGTATTTT; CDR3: CASSQRTGLDTQYF
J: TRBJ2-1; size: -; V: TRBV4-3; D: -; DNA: TGCGCCAGCAGCCAAGAACCCGGCTCCTACAATGAGCAGTTCTTC; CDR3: CASSQEPGSYNEQFF
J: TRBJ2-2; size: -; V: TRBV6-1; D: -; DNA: TGTGCCAGCACCGCCCCGGGCAGAGACACCGGGGAGCTGTTTTTT; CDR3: CASTAPGRDTGELFF
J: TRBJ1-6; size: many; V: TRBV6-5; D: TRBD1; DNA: TGTGCCAGCAGGAACGTACAGGGGTTTAATTCACCCCTCCACTTT; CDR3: CASRNVQGFNSPLHF
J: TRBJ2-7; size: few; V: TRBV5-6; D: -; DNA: TGTGCCAGCAGCTTGGTACAGATCACTTCAGACTACGAGCAGTACTTC; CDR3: CASSLVQITSDYEQYF
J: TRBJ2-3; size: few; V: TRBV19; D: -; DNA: TGTGCCAGTAGTATAGACTTCGTGACCACCCTCACAGATACGCAGTATTTT; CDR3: CASSIDFVTTLTDTQYF
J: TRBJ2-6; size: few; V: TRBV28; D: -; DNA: TGTGCCAGCAGCCCTCAGGGACGGAGCTCTGGGGCCAACGTCCTGACTTTC; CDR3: CASSPQGRSSGANVLTF
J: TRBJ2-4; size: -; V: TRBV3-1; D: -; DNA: TGTGCCAGCAGCCAAGGAGTTCGTAGTTGGGCCAAAAACATTCAGTACTTC; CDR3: CASSQGVRSWAKNIQYF
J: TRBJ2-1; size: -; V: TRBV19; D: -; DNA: TGTGCCAGTAGTTTCAGTCCGTGGGGACCCGGGGGTGAGCAGTTCTTC; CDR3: CASSFSPWGPGGEQFF